This T cell receptor (beta chain) was observed in a study of PD-L1 blockade in urothelial cancer. Overall study context: The researchers analyzed blood 3 weeks (second dose) and 6 weeks after treatment start.

Every PCR received spiked-in synthetic TCR analog templates. TCRdb's copy holds only in-frame clones and misses some; the assay was immunoSEQ multiplex PCR. The sample consists of more than 45,000 clones, 86% of them appearing once. The sequenced sample was PBMCs, obtained around atezolizumab (anti-PD-L1) treatment. This TCR was sampled from a man in his sixties with urothelial cancer.

For the CDR3, the DNA is TGTGCCAGCAGCTTAGCTTGGGTGGAGAATACGCAGTATTTT. This encodes CASSLAWVENTQYF. The gene calls are TRBV11-2 and TRBJ2-3; D remains unclear. The CDR3 runs to 14 residues. Looked up from germline, CDR1 is SGHAT and CDR2 is FQNNGV. Between the trimmed V and J ends, which lost 1 base and 7 bases, there was a span of 12 bases.